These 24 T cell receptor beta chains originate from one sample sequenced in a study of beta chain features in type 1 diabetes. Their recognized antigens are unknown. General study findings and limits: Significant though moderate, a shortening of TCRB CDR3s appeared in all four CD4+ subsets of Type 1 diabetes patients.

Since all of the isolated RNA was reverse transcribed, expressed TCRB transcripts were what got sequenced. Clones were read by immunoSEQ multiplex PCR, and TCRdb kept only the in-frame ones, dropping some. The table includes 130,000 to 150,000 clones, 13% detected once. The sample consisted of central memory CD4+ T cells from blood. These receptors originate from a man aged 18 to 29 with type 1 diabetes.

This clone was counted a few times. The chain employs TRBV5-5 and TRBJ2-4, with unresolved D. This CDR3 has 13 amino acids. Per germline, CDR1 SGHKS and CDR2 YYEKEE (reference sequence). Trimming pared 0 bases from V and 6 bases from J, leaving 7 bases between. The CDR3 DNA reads TGTGCCAGCAGCTTGGAATGGGGAAACATTCAGTACTTC. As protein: CASSLEWGNIQYF.

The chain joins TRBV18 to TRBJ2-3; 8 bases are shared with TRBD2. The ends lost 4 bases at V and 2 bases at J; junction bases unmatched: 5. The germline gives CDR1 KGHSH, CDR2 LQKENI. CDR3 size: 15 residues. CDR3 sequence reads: CASSRVAGNTDTQYF. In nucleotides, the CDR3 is TGTGCCAGCTCACGGGTAGCGGGGAACACAGATACGCAGTATTTT.

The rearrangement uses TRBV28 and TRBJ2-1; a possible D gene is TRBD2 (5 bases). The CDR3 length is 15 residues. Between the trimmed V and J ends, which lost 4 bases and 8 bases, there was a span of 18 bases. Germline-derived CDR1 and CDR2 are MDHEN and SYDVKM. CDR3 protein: CASSSLARGRHEQFF. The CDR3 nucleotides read TGTGCCAGCAGTTCGCTAGCCCGAGGTCGCCATGAGCAGTTCTTC. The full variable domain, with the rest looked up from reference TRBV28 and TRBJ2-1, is DVKVTQSSRYLVKRTGEKVFLECVQDMDHENMFWYRQDPGLGLRLIYFSYDVKMKEKGDIPEGYSVSREKKERFSLILESASTNQTSMYLCASSSLARGRHEQFFGPGTRLTVL.

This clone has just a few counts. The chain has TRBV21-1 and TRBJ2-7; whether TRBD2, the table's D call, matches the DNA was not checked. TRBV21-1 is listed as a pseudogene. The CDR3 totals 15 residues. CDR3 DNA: TGTGCCAGCAGGTGGACTAGCGGGACCTTCTACGAGCAGTACTTC. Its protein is CASRWTSGTFYEQYF.

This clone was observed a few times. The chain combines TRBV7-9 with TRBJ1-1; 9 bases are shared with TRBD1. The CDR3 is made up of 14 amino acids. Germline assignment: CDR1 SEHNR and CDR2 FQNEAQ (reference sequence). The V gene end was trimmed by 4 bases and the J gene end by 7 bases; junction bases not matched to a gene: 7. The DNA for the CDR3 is TGTGCCAGCAGCTACGTCCCGGGACAGGGTGAAGCTTTCTTT. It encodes CASSYVPGQGEAFF. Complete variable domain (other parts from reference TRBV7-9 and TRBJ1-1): DTGVSQNPRHKITKRGQNVTFRCDPISEHNRLYWYRQTLGQGPEFLTYFQNEAQLEKSRLLSDRFSAERPKGSFSTLEIQRTEQGDSAMYLCASSYVPGQGEAFFGQGTRLTVV.

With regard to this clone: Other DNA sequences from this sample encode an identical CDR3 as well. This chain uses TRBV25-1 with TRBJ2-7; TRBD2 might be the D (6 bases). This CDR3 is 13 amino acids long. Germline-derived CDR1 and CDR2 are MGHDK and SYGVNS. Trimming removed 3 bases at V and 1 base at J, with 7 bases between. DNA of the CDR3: TGTGCCAGCAGTGAGGGGAGGTCCTACGAGCAGTACTTC. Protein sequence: CASSEGRSYEQYF.

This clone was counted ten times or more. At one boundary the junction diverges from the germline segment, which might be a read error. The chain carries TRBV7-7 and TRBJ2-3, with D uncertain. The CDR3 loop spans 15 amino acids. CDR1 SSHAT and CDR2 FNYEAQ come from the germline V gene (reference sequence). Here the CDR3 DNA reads TGTGCTAGCAGCCCCCAGGAAGCGAGCACAGATACGCAGTATTTT. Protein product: CASSPQEASTDTQYF. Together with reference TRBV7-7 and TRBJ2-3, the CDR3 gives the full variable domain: GAGVSQSPRYKVTKRGQDVTLRCDPISSHATLYWYQQALGQGPEFLTYFNYEAQPDKSGLPSDRFSAERPEGSISTLTIQRTEQRDSAMYRCASSPQEASTDTQYFGPGTRLTVL.

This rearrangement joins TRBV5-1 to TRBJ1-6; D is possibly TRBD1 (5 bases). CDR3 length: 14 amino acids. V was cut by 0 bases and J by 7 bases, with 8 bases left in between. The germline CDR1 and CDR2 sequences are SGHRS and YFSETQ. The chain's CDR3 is CASSLGDGNSPLHF. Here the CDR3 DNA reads TGCGCCAGCAGCTTGGGGGACGGGAATTCACCCCTCCACTTT.

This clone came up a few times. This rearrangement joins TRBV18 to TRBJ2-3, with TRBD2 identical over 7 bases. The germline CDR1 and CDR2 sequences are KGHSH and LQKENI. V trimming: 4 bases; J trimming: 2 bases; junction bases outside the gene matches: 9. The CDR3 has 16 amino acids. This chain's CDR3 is CASSRRGGDFTDTQYF. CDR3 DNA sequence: TGTGCCAGCTCACGCCGGGGAGGGGACTTCACAGATACGCAGTATTTT.

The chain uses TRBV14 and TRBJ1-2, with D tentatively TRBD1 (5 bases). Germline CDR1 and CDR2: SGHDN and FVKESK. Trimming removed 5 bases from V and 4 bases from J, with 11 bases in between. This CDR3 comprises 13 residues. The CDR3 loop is CASSTTDIYGYTF. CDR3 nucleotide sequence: TGTGCCAGCAGCACGACAGACATCTATGGCTACACCTTC.

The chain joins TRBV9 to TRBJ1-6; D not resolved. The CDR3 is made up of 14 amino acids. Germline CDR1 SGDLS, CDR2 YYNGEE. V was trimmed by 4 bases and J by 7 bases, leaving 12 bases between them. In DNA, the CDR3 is TGTGCCAGCAGCACTGGACTGATAAATTCACCCCTCCACTTT. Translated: CASSTGLINSPLHF.

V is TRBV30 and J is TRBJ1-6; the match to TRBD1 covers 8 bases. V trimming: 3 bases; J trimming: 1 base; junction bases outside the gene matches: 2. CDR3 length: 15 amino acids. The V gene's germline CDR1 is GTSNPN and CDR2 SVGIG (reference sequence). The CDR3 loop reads CAWRTGESYNSPLHF. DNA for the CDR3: TGTGCCTGGAGGACAGGGGAATCCTATAATTCACCCCTCCACTTT.

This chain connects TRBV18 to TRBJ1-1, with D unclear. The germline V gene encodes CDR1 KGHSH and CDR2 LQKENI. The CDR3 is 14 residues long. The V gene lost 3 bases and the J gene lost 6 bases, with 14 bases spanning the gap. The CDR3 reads CASSPGWEEPEAFF. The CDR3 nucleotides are TGTGCCAGCTCACCGGGGTGGGAGGAACCTGAAGCTTTCTTT.

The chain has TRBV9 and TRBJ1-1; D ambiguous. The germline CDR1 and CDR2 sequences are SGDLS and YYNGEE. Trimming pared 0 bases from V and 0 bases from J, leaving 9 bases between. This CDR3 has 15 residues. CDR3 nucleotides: TGTGCCAGCAGCGTAGATGGACTTGTGAACACTGAAGCTTTCTTT. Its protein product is CASSVDGLVNTEAFF.

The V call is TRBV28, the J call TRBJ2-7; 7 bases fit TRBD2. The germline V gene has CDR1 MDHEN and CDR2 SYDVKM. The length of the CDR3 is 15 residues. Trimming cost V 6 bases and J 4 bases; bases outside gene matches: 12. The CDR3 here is CASSRGGSRAYEQYF. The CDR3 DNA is TGTGCCAGCAGCCGGGGCGGGAGCCGAGCATACGAGCAGTACTTC.

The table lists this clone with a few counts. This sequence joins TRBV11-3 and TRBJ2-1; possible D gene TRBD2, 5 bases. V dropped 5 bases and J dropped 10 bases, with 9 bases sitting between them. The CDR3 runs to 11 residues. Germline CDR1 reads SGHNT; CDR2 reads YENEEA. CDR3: CASSPRGEQFF. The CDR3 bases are TGTGCCAGCAGCCCTCGCGGGGAGCAGTTCTTC.

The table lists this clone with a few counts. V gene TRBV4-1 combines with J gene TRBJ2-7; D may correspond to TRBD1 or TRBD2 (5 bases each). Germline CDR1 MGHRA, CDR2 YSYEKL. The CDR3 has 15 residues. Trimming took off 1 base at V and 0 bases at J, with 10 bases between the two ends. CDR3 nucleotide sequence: TGCGCCAGCAGCCAAGGGGACGCCCTCTCCTACGAGCAGTACTTC. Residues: CASSQGDALSYEQYF.

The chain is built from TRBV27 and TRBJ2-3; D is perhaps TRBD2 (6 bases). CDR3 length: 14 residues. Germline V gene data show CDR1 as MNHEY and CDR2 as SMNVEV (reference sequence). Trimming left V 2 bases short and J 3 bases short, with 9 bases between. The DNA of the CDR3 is TGTGCCAGCAGTTTAGCGGCGGGAACAGATACGCAGTATTTT. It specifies CASSLAAGTDTQYF.

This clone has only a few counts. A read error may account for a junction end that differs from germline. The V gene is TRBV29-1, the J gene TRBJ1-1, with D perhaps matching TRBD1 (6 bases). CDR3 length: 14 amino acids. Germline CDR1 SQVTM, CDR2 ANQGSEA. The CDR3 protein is CSFEAARGGPEAFF. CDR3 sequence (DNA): TGCAGCTTTGAAGCGGCCAGGGGAGGGCCTGAAGCTTTCTTT.

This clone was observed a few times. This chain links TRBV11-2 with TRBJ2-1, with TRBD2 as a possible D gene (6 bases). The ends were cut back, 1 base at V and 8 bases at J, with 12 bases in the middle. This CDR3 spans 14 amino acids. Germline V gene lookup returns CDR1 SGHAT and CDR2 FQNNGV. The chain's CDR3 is CASSLVGGTYEQFF. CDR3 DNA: TGTGCCAGCAGCTTAGTTGGGGGGACCTATGAGCAGTTCTTC.

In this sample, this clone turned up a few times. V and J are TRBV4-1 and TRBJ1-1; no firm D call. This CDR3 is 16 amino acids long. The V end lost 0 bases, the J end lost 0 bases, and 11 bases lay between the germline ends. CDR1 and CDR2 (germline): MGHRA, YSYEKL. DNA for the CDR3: TGCGCCAGCAGCCAAGACCCCAACGGAATGAACACTGAAGCTTTCTTT. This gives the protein CASSQDPNGMNTEAFF.

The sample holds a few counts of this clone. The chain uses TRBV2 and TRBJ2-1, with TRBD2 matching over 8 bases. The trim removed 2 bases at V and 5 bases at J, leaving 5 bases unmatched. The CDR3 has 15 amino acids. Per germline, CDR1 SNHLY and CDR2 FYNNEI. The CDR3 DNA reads TGTGCCAGCAGTGAATTAGCGGGGAATGACAATGAGCAGTTCTTC. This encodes CASSELAGNDNEQFF.

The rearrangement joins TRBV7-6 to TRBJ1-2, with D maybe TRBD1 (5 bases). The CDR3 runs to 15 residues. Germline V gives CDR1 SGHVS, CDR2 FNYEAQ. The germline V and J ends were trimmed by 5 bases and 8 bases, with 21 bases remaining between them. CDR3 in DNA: TGTGCCAGCAGCACCTCCGGGGCAGGGATATACGGCTACACCTTC. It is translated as CASSTSGAGIYGYTF.

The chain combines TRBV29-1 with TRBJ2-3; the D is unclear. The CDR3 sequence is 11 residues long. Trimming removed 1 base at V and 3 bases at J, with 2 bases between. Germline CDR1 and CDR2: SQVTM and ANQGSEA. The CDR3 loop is CSVEATDTQYF. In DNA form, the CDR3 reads TGCAGCGTTGAAGCTACAGATACGCAGTATTTT.